This is a list of T cell receptor beta chains from one sample in a study of neurological immune-mediated disorders. TCRdb re-derived calls from the 5' RACE reads in MiXCR, one entry per CDR3 protein. This sample has 95,000 to 150,000 distinct CDR3 sequences, with about 3.4% found just once. The sample consisted of PBMCs. The receptor source for this set is a woman aged 25 to 45 with multiple sclerosis. CDR3s include the opening cysteine and the closing phenylalanine or tryptophan. D genes are given only for firm matches. Size is omitted from some rows. Given values are once, few, many or a class for expanded clones.

V,D,J,size,DNA,CDR3
TRBV12-3/TRBV12-4,NA,TRBJ2-7,many,TGTGCCAGCAGTTTATCGGTTCACGAGCAGTACTTC,CASSLSVHEQYF
TRBV20-1,TRBD2,TRBJ2-7,many,TGCAGTGCGAAGCCGGGGACTAGCGGGAGTGGGTACGAGCAGTACTTC,CSAKPGTSGSGYEQYF
TRBV5-1,NA,TRBJ1-5,many,TGCGCCAGCAGCTTGGCTCTGAATCAGCCCCAGCATTTT,CASSLALNQPQHF
TRBV5-1,NA,TRBJ2-3,many,TGCGCCAGCAGCTTCCCGCTGGGACTTTCCTTGGAGATGGATACGCAGTATTTT,CASSFPLGLSLEMDTQYF
TRBV7-2,NA,TRBJ2-1,many,TGTGCCAGCAGCTTCGGTCTCCGGCCCTCGAATGAGCAGTTCTTC,CASSFGLRPSNEQFF
TRBV10-2,NA,TRBJ2-2,many,TGCGCCAGCAGTGAAGGGATCACCGGGGAGCTGTTTTTT,CASSEGITGELFF
TRBV5-1,TRBD1,TRBJ2-7,many,TGCGCCAGCAGCCTCCCCGGACAGGGCTTACACGAGCAGTACTTC,CASSLPGQGLHEQYF
TRBV6-5,NA,TRBJ2-3,NA,TGTGCCAGCAGTTACACTCTAGGGGGGGCGGGCCCAGATACGCAGTATTTT,CASSYTLGGAGPDTQYF
TRBV6-6,NA,TRBJ1-5,many,TGTGCCAGCAACCGCCAGCCCCAGCATTTT,CASNRQPQHF
TRBV7-9,NA,TRBJ1-1,many,TGTGCCAGCAGCTTAGCGTTGTCTGGGGCTCTTGCGTCCCCCACTGAAGCTTTCTTT,CASSLALSGALASPTEAFF
TRBV6-5,TRBD2,TRBJ2-2,many,TGTGCCAGCAGATCGACTAGCGGGGCAACCGGGGAGCTGTTTTTT,CASRSTSGATGELFF